This is a list of T cell receptor beta chains from one sample in a study of T-cell memory formation after mild COVID-19. MiXCR was run by TCRdb on the 5' RACE reads, yielding one entry per CDR3 protein. The sample has 410,000 or so distinct CDR3 sequences; less than 25% are singletons. Input material: PBMCs or a T cell subset sorted from them (not recorded which). All receptors derive from an adult woman who had mild COVID-19 (a few samples of this study predate the infection). Cell type and time point are not known. Each CDR3 is given with its conserved first and last residue. Fields, in order: J gene, D gene, clone size, V gene, CDR3 protein, CDR3 DNA. The D gene is left open where the match is weak. Only part of the rows carry a size: once, few, many, or a class if the clone is expanded.

J: TRBJ2-3; D: .; size: .; V: TRBV20-1; CDR3: CSASRGTASTDTQYF; DNA: TGCAGTGCCTCGCGGGGAACGGCTAGCACAGATACGCAGTATTTT
J: TRBJ2-3; D: .; size: few; V: TRBV5-1; CDR3: CASRRDRPGDTQYF; DNA: TGCGCCAGCAGACGCGACAGACCGGGGGATACGCAGTATTTT
J: TRBJ2-3; D: .; size: .; V: TRBV2; CDR3: CASSRGRGSTDTQYF; DNA: TGTGCCAGCAGTCGGGGTAGGGGTAGCACAGATACGCAGTATTTT
J: TRBJ2-3; D: .; size: .; V: TRBV29-1; CDR3: CSVELAAARHTQYF; DNA: TGCAGCGTTGAACTAGCCGCCGCACGACATACGCAGTATTTT
J: TRBJ2-7; D: .; size: .; V: TRBV14; CDR3: CASSQEDSNSYEQYF; DNA: TGTGCCAGCAGCCAAGAGGACTCGAACTCCTACGAGCAGTACTTC
J: TRBJ2-7; D: .; size: .; V: TRBV6-6; CDR3: CASRINSRDEQYF; DNA: TGTGCCAGCCGCATAAATTCCAGGGACGAGCAGTACTTC
J: TRBJ1-1; D: .; size: few; V: TRBV5-1; CDR3: CASSLAGSDTEAFF; DNA: TGCGCCAGCAGCTTGGCAGGGAGCGACACTGAAGCTTTCTTT
J: TRBJ2-7; D: .; size: few; V: TRBV12-3/TRBV12-4; CDR3: CASIKTSIGSEQYF; DNA: TGTGCCAGCATTAAGACTAGTATTGGGAGCGAGCAGTACTTC
J: TRBJ2-3; D: .; size: .; V: TRBV7-9; CDR3: CASSWDLPDTQYF; DNA: TGTGCCAGCAGCTGGGACTTGCCAGATACGCAGTATTTT
J: TRBJ1-1; D: .; size: .; V: TRBV7-3; CDR3: CASSLTGPGTNTEAFF; DNA: TGTGCCAGCAGCTTAACGGGGCCGGGGACCAACACTGAAGCTTTCTTT
J: TRBJ2-3; D: .; size: many; V: TRBV7-8; CDR3: CASSLVVRATKKNTQYF; DNA: TGTGCCAGCAGCTTAGTTGTGAGGGCCACGAAAAAGAATACGCAGTATTTT
J: TRBJ2-7; D: .; size: few; V: TRBV10-3; CDR3: CAIIPQQGPPSEQYF; DNA: TGTGCCATCATTCCCCAACAGGGCCCTCCGAGCGAGCAGTACTTC
J: TRBJ2-7; D: .; size: .; V: TRBV24-1; CDR3: CASSAAASSGYEQYF; DNA: TGTGCCAGCAGTGCAGCAGCAAGCTCGGGGTACGAGCAGTACTTC
J: TRBJ2-4; D: .; size: .; V: TRBV30; CDR3: CAWSSYENIQYF; DNA: TGTGCCTGGAGTAGCTATGAAAACATTCAGTACTTC
J: TRBJ1-2; D: .; size: .; V: TRBV7-9; CDR3: CASRRQRHNYGYTF; DNA: TGTGCCAGCCGCCGCCAAAGACATAACTATGGCTACACCTTC
J: TRBJ2-1; D: TRBD1; size: .; V: TRBV12-3/TRBV12-4; CDR3: CASTPTGGVEQFF; DNA: TGTGCCAGCACTCCGACAGGGGGCGTTGAGCAGTTCTTC
J: TRBJ2-5; D: TRBD1; size: .; V: TRBV19; CDR3: CASSKRTGQETQYF; DNA: TGTGCCAGTAGTAAACGGACAGGCCAAGAGACCCAGTACTTC
J: TRBJ1-5; D: .; size: few; V: TRBV28; CDR3: CASRSGGTRQPQHF; DNA: TGTGCCAGCAGAAGCGGGGGGACGCGGCAGCCCCAGCATTTT
J: TRBJ2-1; D: TRBD2; size: .; V: TRBV10-3; CDR3: CAISEGREGYNEQFF; DNA: TGTGCCATCAGCGAGGGGCGGGAGGGCTACAATGAGCAGTTCTTC
J: TRBJ1-1; D: .; size: many; V: TRBV29-1; CDR3: CSVDPDTEAFF; DNA: TGCAGCGTTGACCCTGACACTGAAGCTTTCTTT
J: TRBJ2-5; D: TRBD2; size: .; V: TRBV20-1; CDR3: CSAPGLAGTKTQYF; DNA: TGCAGTGCTCCGGGACTAGCGGGGACGAAGACCCAGTACTTC
J: TRBJ2-2; D: .; size: few; V: TRBV4-1; CDR3: CASSQEAAGELFF; DNA: TGCGCCAGCAGCCAAGAGGCGGCCGGGGAGCTGTTTTTT
J: TRBJ2-2; D: .; size: few; V: TRBV2; CDR3: CASSSLVNTGELFF; DNA: TGTGCCAGCAGTTCCCTAGTGAACACCGGGGAGCTGTTTTTT
J: TRBJ2-5; D: .; size: few; V: TRBV7-2; CDR3: CASSPSSAQETQYF; DNA: TGTGCCAGCAGCCCCTCTAGCGCTCAAGAGACCCAGTACTTC
J: TRBJ2-5; D: .; size: .; V: TRBV5-5; CDR3: CASSLGPTRETQYF; DNA: TGTGCCAGCAGCTTGGGCCCCACCCGGGAGACCCAGTACTTC
J: TRBJ1-1; D: .; size: .; V: TRBV6-1; CDR3: CASSPQRLGNTEAFF; DNA: TGTGCCAGCAGTCCCCAGAGGCTCGGGAACACTGAAGCTTTCTTT
J: TRBJ1-2; D: .; size: many; V: TRBV30; CDR3: CAWGKKGIEGYTF; DNA: TGTGCCTGGGGGAAGAAAGGGATAGAAGGCTACACCTTC